This T cell receptor beta chain was profiled in a study of T cell responses to AZD1222 COVID-19 vaccine. Regarding the study as a whole: Baseline seropositives among AZD1222 recipients totaled only five or six. White British donors predominated, females outnumbered males, and clonal diversity was possibly underestimated.

With respect to this clone: The antigen remains undetermined.

Generated by immunoSEQ multiplex PCR, the TCRdb table keeps only in-frame clones and is missing some. The repertoire has some 96,000 clones, around nine tenths of them found once; the top ten carry roughly 2.8%. The sequencing here drew on peripheral blood, taken on day 0 of AZD1222 vaccination. This TCR came from an adult in good health.

CDR3 coding DNA: TGTGCCAGCAGCTTACGGGGCGGGGAGGGGGACATTCAGTACTTC. Its translation is CASSLRGGEGDIQYF. The chain has TRBV11-3 and TRBJ2-4; tentative D call: TRBD2 (7 bases). The V and J ends lost 2 bases and 8 bases respectively, with 16 bases between them. There are 15 residues in the CDR3. Germline values: CDR1 SGHNT, CDR2 YENEEA.